This record concerns one T cell receptor beta chain sequence. This entry is derived from a study of T cell responses to AZD1222 COVID-19 vaccine. Germline assignment: CDR1 SGHTA and CDR2 FQGNSA. V was trimmed by 2 bases and J by 3 bases, leaving 10 bases between them. CDR3 size: 14 residues. Repertoires were generated with immunoSEQ multiplex PCR, while TCRdb's copy carries only in-frame clones and drops some. The sample lists 100,000 or so clones; approximately 90% were seen once. The clonotype comes from an adult in good health. The sample here was peripheral blood, taken on day 0 of AZD1222 vaccination. The chain recombines TRBV7-2 with TRBJ1-1; D gene uncertain. CDR3 loop: CASSLKRRDTEAFF. The CDR3 nucleotides read TGTGCCAGCAGCTTAAAGAGGAGGGACACTGAAGCTTTCTTT.